One and the same sample provided the 28 T cell receptor beta chains below, sequenced in a study of T cell changes during pregnancy in multiple sclerosis. Assay used: immunoSEQ multiplex PCR; TCRdb lists only in-frame clones, some missing. The top ten clones hold more than 1.5% of a sample with under 95,000 clones, around 92% of them seen once. The sequencing here drew on peripheral blood, taken after pregnancy. The receptors shown here come from a female donor in good health, enrolled as a control in a pregnancy study.

The chain employs TRBV4-3 and TRBJ2-5, with D possibly TRBD1 on 7 matching bases. The CDR3 loop spans 16 amino acids. Germline CDR1 reads LGHNA; CDR2 reads YSLEER. The V gene lost 0 bases and the J gene lost 5 bases, with 16 bases spanning the gap. In DNA, the CDR3 is TGCGCCAGCAGCCAAGAGGTTAGCGGCAGGGGGGAGACCCAGTACTTC. Amino acid sequence: CASSQEVSGRGETQYF.

V usage is TRBV7-6 and J usage is TRBJ2-3; 9 bases line up with TRBD2. Germline loops: CDR1 SGHVS, CDR2 FNYEAQ. Unmatched junction bases numbered 8, after V lost 5 bases and J lost 5 bases. The CDR3 contains 15 residues. CDR3 sequence: CASSPRGGARDTQYF. The CDR3 nucleotides read TGTGCCAGCAGCCCCCGCGGGGGGGCTAGAGATACGCAGTATTTT.

V gene TRBV2 combines with J gene TRBJ2-2; D remains unclear. There are 15 residues in the CDR3. Germline V gives CDR1 SNHLY, CDR2 FYNNEI. V gave up 6 bases and J gave up 6 bases, with 17 bases separating them. CDR3: CASSLNRITPGELFF. CDR3 in DNA: TGTGCCAGCAGCCTAAACAGAATTACCCCCGGGGAGCTGTTTTTT.

This chain connects TRBV7-6 to TRBJ1-3, with TRBD1 matching 9 bases. V was clipped by 3 bases and J by 4 bases; unmatched bases: 7. Germline assignment: CDR1 SGHVS and CDR2 FNYEAQ. CDR3 length equals 16 residues. The CDR3 coding sequence is TGTGCCAGCAGCTTGTCACAGGGGGCAGTGGGAAACACCATATATTTT. As protein: CASSLSQGAVGNTIYF.

This chain connects TRBV19 to TRBJ1-5; 10 nucleotides align to TRBD1. The CDR3 is 15 amino acids. The junction had 6 bases not matched to a gene; V was cut back by 5 bases and J by 5 bases. Per the germline V gene, CDR1 is LNHDA and CDR2 is SQIVND (reference sequence). This chain's CDR3 is CASSFDDRGHQPQHF. The CDR3 bases are TGTGCCAGTAGTTTCGATGACAGGGGGCATCAGCCCCAGCATTTT.

By its share, this clone is medium-sized. The gene calls are TRBV4-3 and TRBJ1-6; unclear D gene. The CDR3 loop spans 20 amino acids. Germline lookup yields CDR1 LGHNA and CDR2 YSLEER. The V end lost 0 bases, the J end lost 9 bases, and 27 bases lay between the germline ends. Here the CDR3 reads CASSQDYTTGTRRTGSPLHF. The CDR3 DNA sequence: TGCGCCAGCAGCCAAGATTATACGACCGGCACCCGTCGTACGGGTTCACCCCTCCACTTT.

V is TRBV7-2 and J is TRBJ2-6, with D tentatively TRBD1 (6 bases). V shed 3 bases and J shed 0 bases, with 12 bases lying between them. The CDR3 loop spans 17 amino acids. Germline CDR1 reads SGHTA; CDR2 reads FQGNSA. CDR3 region: CASSFGGQGSGANVLTF. The CDR3 bases are TGTGCCAGCAGCTTTGGGGGACAAGGCTCTGGGGCCAACGTCCTGACTTTC.

The rearrangement joins TRBV27 to TRBJ2-7; 10 bases line up with TRBD2. Germline lookup yields CDR1 MNHEY and CDR2 SMNVEV (reference sequence). V trimming: 7 bases; J trimming: 6 bases; junction bases outside the gene matches: 9. This CDR3 has 14 amino acids. The CDR3: CASKRLAGLSEQYF. DNA of the CDR3: TGTGCCAGCAAGAGACTAGCGGGTTTAAGCGAGCAGTACTTC.

The rearrangement joins TRBV5-6 to TRBJ2-1; 11 nucleotides line up with TRBD1. From germline, CDR1 is SGHDT and CDR2 YYEEEE. The V gene end was trimmed by 4 bases and the J gene end by 6 bases; junction bases not matched to a gene: 9. The CDR3 spans 16 residues. The CDR3 sequence is CASSRWGGTGGNEQFF. The CDR3 DNA reads as TGTGCCAGCAGCCGTTGGGGCGGGACAGGGGGCAATGAGCAGTTCTTC.

This chain joins TRBV4-1 and TRBJ1-3; D might be TRBD1 (5 bases). Germline V gene lookup returns CDR1 MGHRA and CDR2 YSYEKL. The CDR3 is 15 amino acids. V lost 2 bases and J 4 bases, leaving 12 bases between the germline ends. The DNA for the CDR3 is TGCGCCAGCAGCCAAATTCAGGGTTCAGGAAACACCATATATTTT. As protein: CASSQIQGSGNTIYF.

This rearrangement joins TRBV27 to TRBJ2-2, with D possibly matching TRBD1 (6 bases). Trimming took 8 bases from V and 0 from J, leaving 13 bases between them. CDR1 is MNHEY, CDR2 SMNVEV, per germline (reference sequence). The length of the CDR3 is 15 residues. As DNA, the CDR3 is TGTGCCAGCGCCGGACAGTCCGCGAACACCGGGGAGCTGTTTTTT. Its protein is CASAGQSANTGELFF.

This clone turned up a few times. The V and J genes are TRBV29-1 and TRBJ1-5; no definite D call. With 2 bases removed from V and 4 bases from J, the gap between germline ends came to 15 bases. The CDR3 is 15 residues long. Germline V CDR1 and CDR2: SQVTM, ANQGSEA. The CDR3 is CSVEFGDSGNQPQHF. The CDR3 coding sequence is TGCAGCGTTGAATTCGGTGACTCTGGAAATCAGCCCCAGCATTTT. Looking up the rest from reference TRBV29-1 and TRBJ1-5 gives the full variable domain: SAVISQKPSRDICQRGTSLTIQCQVDSQVTMMFWYRQQPGQSLTLIATANQGSEATYESGFVIDKFPISRPNLTFSTLTVSNMSPEDSSIYLCSVEFGDSGNQPQHFGDGTRLSIL.

This chain links TRBV21-1 with TRBJ1-5; the table calls TRBD1, which could not be checked here. TRBV21-1 is assigned pseudogene status. CDR3 length equals 17 residues. CDR3 DNA sequence: TGTGCCAGCAGCAAAGTTGTGCACAGGGATGGCAATCAGCCCCAGCATTTT. Translating gives CASSKVVHRDGNQPQHF.

The genes are TRBV11-3 and TRBJ2-7, with 8 nucleotides matching TRBD2. J gave up 0 bases and V 1 base, and 2 bases lay outside the gene matches. Germline values: CDR1 SGHNT, CDR2 YENEEA. The CDR3 is 15 amino acids. The CDR3 sequence: CASSLAGTSSYEQYF. The CDR3 DNA reads as TGTGCCAGCAGCTTAGCCGGGACTAGCTCCTACGAGCAGTACTTC.

The chain has TRBV4-3 and TRBJ1-1; possibly TRBD1 for D (5 bases). The CDR3 sequence is 17 residues long. Trimming cost V 4 bases and J 4 bases, with 22 bases left between them. Germline loops: CDR1 LGHNA, CDR2 YSLEER. CDR3 DNA: TGCGCCAGCAGCCTTAAGCAAGGGTGGGGCGTCGGCACTGAAGCTTTCTTT. Protein product: CASSLKQGWGVGTEAFF.

This chain joins TRBV5-1 and TRBJ2-7, with TRBD1 matching over 8 bases. V was pared by 2 bases and J by 2 bases, with 3 bases of the junction left unmatched. CDR1 SGHRS and CDR2 YFSETQ come from the germline V gene. This CDR3 has 14 residues. As DNA, the CDR3 is TGCGCCAGCAGCTTTGGGACAGGACCCTACGAGCAGTACTTC. Protein product: CASSFGTGPYEQYF.

The chain is built from TRBV19 and TRBJ2-7; 9 bases line up with TRBD1. CDR1 LNHDA and CDR2 SQIVND come from the germline V gene (reference sequence). The length of the CDR3 is 16 residues. The V gene end was trimmed by 2 bases and the J gene end by 5 bases; junction bases not matched to a gene: 10. The CDR3 sequence: CASSITGGQGSNEQYF. CDR3 bases: TGTGCCAGTAGTATAACTGGGGGACAGGGATCAAACGAGCAGTACTTC. Using reference TRBV19 and TRBJ2-7 for the parts outside the CDR3, the full variable domain is DGGITQSPKYLFRKEGQNVTLSCEQNLNHDAMYWYRQDPGQGLRLIYYSQIVNDFQKGDIAEGYSVSREKKESFPLTVTSAQKNPTAFYLCASSITGGQGSNEQYFGPGTRLTVT.

This chain uses TRBV14 with TRBJ1-5, with 7 bases fitting TRBD1. J was trimmed by 3 bases and V by 4 bases; bases with no gene match: 3. From germline, CDR1 is SGHDN and CDR2 FVKESK. CDR3 length: 14 residues. The CDR3 DNA reads as TGTGCCAGCAGCCCAGGGACAGACAATCAGCCCCAGCATTTT. As protein: CASSPGTDNQPQHF.

This clone was observed a single time. The chain combines TRBV19 with TRBJ2-7; D perhaps matches TRBD2 (5 bases). This CDR3 contains 14 residues. V was clipped by 3 bases and J by 2 bases, with 11 bases between them. Germline V lookup: CDR1 LNHDA, CDR2 SQIVND (reference sequence). The DNA of the CDR3 is TGTGCCAGTAGTATCGGCCTGGGAGCCTACGAGCAGTACTTC. As protein: CASSIGLGAYEQYF.

This clone showed up just once. The J gene is TRBJ2-5, the V gene TRBV7-9; 8 bases are a match to TRBD2. Trimming took 3 bases from V and 4 from J; bases not matched to a gene: 4. There are 14 residues in the CDR3. CDR1 is SEHNR and CDR2 is FQNEAQ in the germline V gene (reference sequence). The CDR3 sequence: CASSFSGARETQYF. DNA for the CDR3: TGTGCCAGCAGCTTTAGCGGGGCAAGAGAGACCCAGTACTTC.

Comment on this clone: Other DNA sequences in the same sample also yield this CDR3. The chain has TRBV20-1 and TRBJ1-1; no clear D. Germline values: CDR1 DFQATT, CDR2 SNEGSKA (reference sequence). CDR3 size: 11 residues. V lost 0 bases to trimming and J lost 3 bases, with 2 bases between them. In nucleotides, the CDR3 is TGCAGTGCTAGAGACTACACTGAAGCTTTCTTT. Translating it yields CSARDYTEAFF.

The chain carries TRBV7-2 and TRBJ2-7; D may be TRBD1 (5 bases). In germline, CDR1 is SGHTA, CDR2 FQGNSA. Trimming took 3 bases from V and 2 from J, leaving 14 bases between them. CDR3 length: 15 residues. CDR3: CASSFPPPTAYEQYF. The CDR3 DNA sequence: TGTGCCAGCAGCTTTCCACCCCCGACAGCCTACGAGCAGTACTTC.

Only one count was recorded for this clone. The CDR3 bases are TGTGCCAGCAGCTCCCCCGGCACTGAAGCTTTCTTT. It is translated as CASSSPGTEAFF. The V gene is TRBV7-3, the J gene TRBJ1-1; D gene uncertain. The CDR3 length is 12 residues. Trimming cost V 4 bases and J 4 bases, with 7 bases left between them. Germline CDR1 is SGHTA and CDR2 is FQGTGA.

J is TRBJ2-2 and V is TRBV28, with 10 nucleotides matching TRBD2. The CDR3 extends over 20 amino acids. Germline values: CDR1 MDHEN, CDR2 SYDVKM. J gave up 1 base and V 1 base, and 12 bases lay outside the gene matches. The CDR3 protein is CASSLFKVWSSGGNTGELFF. Written as DNA, the CDR3 is TGTGCCAGCAGTTTATTTAAGGTCTGGTCTAGCGGGGGGAACACCGGGGAGCTGTTTTTT.

This clone was seen more than once but under ten times. The chain combines TRBV2 with TRBJ2-7; TRBD2 matches at 8 bases. V gave up 4 bases and J gave up 6 bases; unmatched junction bases: 8. CDR1 SNHLY and CDR2 FYNNEI come from the germline V gene. CDR3 length: 14 residues. Written as DNA, the CDR3 is TGTGCCAGCAGTGCCGGGACTAGGAATGGCGAGCAGTACTTC. Encoded protein: CASSAGTRNGEQYF.

The CDR3 DNA reads as TGTGCCAGCAGCTCCGACAGTAGCACTGAAGCTTTCTTT. Its protein product is CASSSDSSTEAFF. This chain links TRBV7-9 with TRBJ1-1; weak D call: TRBD1 (5 bases). Trimming left V 4 bases short and J 4 bases short, with 10 bases between. CDR3 length equals 13 residues. From germline, CDR1 is SEHNR and CDR2 FQNEAQ (reference sequence). The entire variable domain, with the rest obtained from reference TRBV7-9 and TRBJ1-1, is as follows: DTGVSQNPRHKITKRGQNVTFRCDPISEHNRLYWYRQTLGQGPEFLTYFQNEAQLEKSRLLSDRFSAERPKGSFSTLEIQRTEQGDSAMYLCASSSDSSTEAFFGQGTRLTVV.

The V gene is TRBV14, the J gene TRBJ2-2, with D tentatively TRBD1 (5 bases). V lost 4 bases and J lost 4, with 13 bases in between. The length of the CDR3 is 15 residues. Germline V gives CDR1 SGHDN, CDR2 FVKESK. Here the CDR3 DNA reads TGTGCCAGCAGCCTTGACAGTCGCTCCACCGGGGAGCTGTTTTTT. It translates to CASSLDSRSTGELFF.

The chain has TRBV6-5 and TRBJ2-7; D unclear. Trimming shortened V by 4 bases and J by 3 bases, and 10 bases separated the two germline ends. Germline assignment: CDR1 MNHEY and CDR2 SVGAGI. This CDR3 region has 13 residues. The CDR3 DNA is TGTGCCAGCAGTTTGAGATCCTTCTACGAGCAGTACTTC. This sequence encodes CASSLRSFYEQYF.